This entry lists 4 T cell receptor beta chains sequenced from one sample in a study of T-cell reconstitution after alpha-beta-depleted transplantation in children. Unique molecular identifiers featured in how the TCRbeta library was prepared. TCRdb reanalysed the PCR reads using MiXCR and keeps one entry per CDR3 protein. The table records about 350,000 distinct CDR3 sequences, about 14% of them present only once. Sequenced here: PBMCs, sampled from the stem cell graft. The receptors were gathered from a human donor who donated a stem cell graft to a child with Fanconi anemia.

At least ten counts were recorded for this clonotype. The V and J genes are TRBV20-1 and TRBJ2-5, with 7 bases matching TRBD1. Germline CDR1 DFQATT, CDR2 SNEGSKA (reference sequence). The CDR3 spans 12 residues. V was pared by 6 bases and J by 5 bases, with 6 bases of the junction left unmatched. The CDR3 DNA follows: TGCAGTGCCGGTGACAGGGACGAGACCCAGTACTTC. Encoded protein: CSAGDRDETQYF.

This clonotype was detected ten times or more. The DNA of the CDR3 is TGTGCCAGCAGTCCGGGACTAGCGGGGGAGCAGTTCTTC. Protein product: CASSPGLAGEQFF. J is TRBJ2-1 and V is TRBV12-3 or TRBV12-4, with 13 bases identical to TRBD2. V lost 5 bases and J lost 10; bases outside the gene matches: 2. The CDR3 totals 13 residues.

The table lists this clonotype with a few counts. This sequence joins TRBV5-1 and TRBJ2-3; the match to TRBD1 covers 10 bases. CDR1 and CDR2 from the germline V gene are SGHRS and YFSETQ. J was trimmed by 3 bases and V by 3 bases; bases with no gene match: 7. This CDR3 spans 16 amino acids. CDR3 loop: CASSSYRGQGTDTQYF. CDR3 DNA sequence: TGCGCCAGCAGCTCATACCGGGGACAGGGGACAGATACGCAGTATTTT.

This clonotype was seen a handful of times. The chain has TRBV4-2 and TRBJ2-2; 9 nucleotides align to TRBD1. The V segment lost 4 bases and the J segment 2 bases; nucleotides outside the gene matches: 5. The CDR3 has 16 amino acids. Germline CDR1 reads LGHNA; CDR2 reads YNFKEQ. In DNA, the CDR3 is TGTGCCAGCAGCCCACCGGACAGGGGAAACACCGGGGAGCTGTTTTTT. Its translation: CASSPPDRGNTGELFF.